The TCR beta chain under discussion was sequenced for a study of cytomegalovirus exposure and HLA in healthy donors. From the 120-subject validation cohort, which was separate from the roughly 680-subject first cohort, the donors were drawn. Some clones are missing from TCRdb's copy, which holds only in-frame ones; the method was immunoSEQ multiplex PCR. There are about 330,000 clones in the sample; roughly 90% occur only once, and over 1% lies in the top ten. The study's findings and limits: In vitro testing confirmed three CMV-associated chains as specific for CMV antigens. Per published reports, the classifier diagnosed cytomegalovirus status with high specificity and sensitivity.

Remarks on this clone: Its antigen is unidentified.

J gave up 2 bases and V 1 base, and 3 bases lay outside the gene matches. CDR1 is LGHNA and CDR2 is YSLEER in the germline V gene. This CDR3 region has 15 residues. The sample comprised PBMCs. The rearrangement uses TRBV4-3 and TRBJ2-3, with 7 bases identical to TRBD2. The sequence was collected from a woman aged 25 to 39 in good health and CMV-seropositive. Written as DNA, the CDR3 is TGCGCCAGCAGCCAAGGAGGGACTAACACAGATACGCAGTATTTT. Its translation: CASSQGGTNTDTQYF.